The source of this T cell receptor (beta chain) is a study of T cells after yellow fever vaccination. Turning to the study itself: The fractions with low cell numbers were processed using SMART-Seq v4 Ultra Low Input. Study-level points and caveats: Few clonotypes appeared in both CD4 and CD8 compartments. Once the booster was given, most primary-vaccination clones reappeared, at about 96% for CD4 and around 90% for CD8.

TCR cDNA was made by 5'RACE template switching, adding a universal primer site and UMIs. TCRdb re-derived calls from the 5' RACE reads in MiXCR, one entry per CDR3 protein. This table has 550,000 to 750,000 distinct CDR3 sequences, roughly 14% appearing once. In the case of this clonotype: Its antigen is currently unknown.

In germline, CDR1 is SQVTM, CDR2 ANQGSEA. The CDR3 has 12 amino acids. Trimming left V 4 bases short and J 8 bases short, with 11 bases between. The V call is TRBV29-1, the J call TRBJ2-2; D remains unclear. The material was PBMCs, obtained on the day of the yellow fever booster vaccination. This clonotype was sampled from a man aged 25-40 years who received the YFV17D yellow fever vaccine. In DNA, the CDR3 is TGCAGCGTTGGGGTAGCAGTGGGGGAGCTGTTTTTT. Its translation is CSVGVAVGELFF.